Sequencing of this T cell receptor beta chain was carried out in a study of tumor-infiltrating lymphocytes in primary liver carcinoma. Whole-study findings and limits: The top-250-clone fraction was significantly higher in tumors than in blood (p = 0.039).

Using a constant-region primer together with ProtoScript II reverse transcriptase, TCR beta cDNA was made from around 0.55 ug of total RNA. Amplification in three nested multiplex PCR rounds with slightly modified ARM-PCR gave rise to TCR beta libraries. Amplification in the first two PCR rounds was performed using TRBV1-TRBV30 forward primers and a C-beta reverse primer for around 10 cycles each. From the multiplex PCR reads, TCRdb called clonotypes with MiXCR, one entry per CDR3 protein. This sample has 100,000 to 150,000 distinct CDR3 sequences, with 55% to 65% found just once. The source material, 20-30 mg of unsorted bulk tissue, was used to co-extract RNA and DNA. Chronic HBV infection was present in the patients, who were treatment-naive. A remark on this clonotype: The antigen remains unidentified. At one end the junction does not follow the germline gene, possibly because of a read error.

This CDR3 is 13 amino acids long. Germline assignment: CDR1 SGHAT and CDR2 FQDESV (reference sequence). The sample was liver tumor tissue from sampling region 1. Subset specified: tumor region T1, superior pole. The rearrangement joins TRBV11-1 to TRBJ1-1; D unclear. This TCR was recovered from a woman aged 55-70 years with primary liver carcinoma and hepatitis B virus infection. In nucleotides, the CDR3 is TGTGCCAGAAGCTTATGGGTAATGGCTGAAGCTTTCTTT. It translates to CARSLWVMAEAFF.